Shown below are 3 T cell receptor beta chains from a single sample sequenced in a study of memory CD8 T cells in hepatitis C reinfection. Profiled with immunoSEQ multiplex PCR; TCRdb holds only in-frame clones, not every one. Here the sample spans under 60,000 clones, nearly 90% being singletons. Sample time point: pre-reinfection, 55 to 20 weeks before reinfection detection. Sorted cells were sequenced directly ex vivo without any in vitro expansion. Sequenced: naive CD8+ T cells sorted from blood. These receptors were obtained from a man between 18 and 29 years old with hepatitis C virus infection.

CDR3 DNA: TGTGCCAGCAGTTTATTAGCCTCAGAGGGCGGCGAGACCCAGTACTTC. This codes for CASSLLASEGGETQYF. The V gene is TRBV28, the J gene TRBJ2-5; TRBD2 is a possible D gene (5 bases). Trimming removed 1 base at V and 5 bases at J, with 17 bases between. Germline CDR1 MDHEN, CDR2 SYDVKM. The CDR3 is made up of 16 amino acids. The complete variable domain, with remaining parts taken from reference TRBV28 and TRBJ2-5, reads DVKVTQSSRYLVKRTGEKVFLECVQDMDHENMFWYRQDPGLGLRLIYFSYDVKMKEKGDIPEGYSVSREKKERFSLILESASTNQTSMYLCASSLLASEGGETQYFGPGTRLLVL.

This chain joins TRBV27 and TRBJ2-7, with D possibly matching TRBD2 (5 bases). The CDR3 runs 14 residues. Per the germline V gene, CDR1 is MNHEY and CDR2 is SMNVEV (reference sequence). The V end was cut by 5 bases, the J end by 0 bases, with 11 bases between. The CDR3 protein is CASSRTSSSYEQYF. The CDR3 DNA is TGTGCCAGCAGTAGGACTTCTAGCTCCTACGAGCAGTACTTC.

The V and J genes are TRBV4-1 and TRBJ2-2; maybe TRBD1 (5 bases). V dropped 8 bases and J dropped 5 bases, with 15 bases sitting between them. The germline V gene encodes CDR1 MGHRA and CDR2 YSYEKL. This CDR3 contains 14 residues. The CDR3 nucleotides read TGCGCCAGCCAGGCAGGGTTTTTGACCGGGGAGCTGTTTTTT. This codes for CASQAGFLTGELFF.